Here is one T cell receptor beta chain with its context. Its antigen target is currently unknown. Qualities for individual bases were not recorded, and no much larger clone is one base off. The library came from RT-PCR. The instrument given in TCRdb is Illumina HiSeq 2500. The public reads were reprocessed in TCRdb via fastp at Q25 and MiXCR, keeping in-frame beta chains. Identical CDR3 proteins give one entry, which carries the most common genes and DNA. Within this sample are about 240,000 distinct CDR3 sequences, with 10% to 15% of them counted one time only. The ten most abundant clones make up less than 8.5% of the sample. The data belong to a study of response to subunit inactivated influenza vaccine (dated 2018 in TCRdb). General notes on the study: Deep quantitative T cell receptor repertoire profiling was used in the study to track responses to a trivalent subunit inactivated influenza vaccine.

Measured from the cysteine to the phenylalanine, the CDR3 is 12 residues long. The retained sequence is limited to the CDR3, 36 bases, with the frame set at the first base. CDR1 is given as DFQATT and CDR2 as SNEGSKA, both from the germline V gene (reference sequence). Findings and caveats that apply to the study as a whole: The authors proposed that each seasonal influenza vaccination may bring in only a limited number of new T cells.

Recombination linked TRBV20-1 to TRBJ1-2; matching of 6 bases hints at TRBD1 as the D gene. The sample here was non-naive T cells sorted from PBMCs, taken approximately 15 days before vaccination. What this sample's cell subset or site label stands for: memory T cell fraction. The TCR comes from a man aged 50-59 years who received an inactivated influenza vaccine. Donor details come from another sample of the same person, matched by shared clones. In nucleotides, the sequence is TGCAGCCCCGGGGGGCAAGTTGGTGGCTACACCTTC. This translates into CSPGGQVGGYTF.